These 27 T cell receptor beta chains originate from one sample sequenced in a study of metastatic and nonmetastatic thyroid tumors. Using MiXCR, TCRdb re-called clones from the PCR reads. The data show some 22,000 clones, with roughly 22% seen just once and over 9% held by the top ten. Prior to thyroid surgery, none of the patients had received any treatment. The sequencing input was tumor tissue. The receptors stem from a female donor with papillary thyroid cancer or a benign thyroid nodule (not recorded which). Some clones in this sample may be carry-over from other donors' samples.

There are many counts of this clone. The chain is built from TRBV28 and TRBJ1-1; 8 bases fit TRBD1. The trim removed 1 base at V and 9 bases at J, leaving 1 base unmatched. The CDR3 is 12 residues long. Germline lookup yields CDR1 MDHEN and CDR2 SYDVKM. CDR3 in DNA: TGTGCCAGCAGTTTATCAGGGGGCAAAGCTTTCTTT. Residues: CASSLSGGKAFF.

This clone showed up many times. The gene calls are TRBV30 and TRBJ1-1; TRBD1 matches 7 bases. This CDR3 region has 12 residues. Germline CDR1 is GTSNPN and CDR2 is SVGIG (reference sequence). V shed 5 bases, J shed 1 base, and the junction held 1 base outside the gene matches. CDR3 residues: CAWGQENTEAFF. In DNA form, the CDR3 reads TGTGCCTGGGGACAGGAGAACACTGAAGCTTTCTTT.

In this sample, this clone turned up once. The chain links TRBV18 to TRBJ1-1; D gene uncertain. The CDR3 loop spans 14 amino acids. Germline CDR1 is KGHSH and CDR2 is LQKENI. The germline V and J ends were trimmed by 2 bases and 6 bases, with 13 bases remaining between them. CDR3 sequence (DNA): TGTGCCAGCTCACCAGCGGGTAGTTTGGCTGAAGCTTTCTTT. Protein: CASSPAGSLAEAFF.

This clone came up many times. The chain couples TRBV28 to TRBJ2-1, with D possibly matching TRBD1 (5 bases). The V end lost 11 bases, the J end lost 4 bases, and 9 bases lay between the germline ends. This CDR3 is built from 11 residues. Germline V lookup: CDR1 MDHEN, CDR2 SYDVKM. CDR3 protein: CASRGYNEQFF. The CDR3, as DNA: TGTGCCTCAAGGGGATACAATGAGCAGTTCTTC.

The rearrangement joins TRBV20-1 to TRBJ2-1, with 7 bases that match TRBD1. The CDR3 runs 14 residues. After removal of 8 bases from V and 1 base from J, the junction contained 8 bases not matched to a gene. Per the germline V gene, CDR1 is DFQATT and CDR2 is SNEGSKA (reference sequence). In nucleotides, the CDR3 is TGCAGTACCAGACAGGGTTCATCCTACAATGAGCAGTTCTTC. Protein sequence: CSTRQGSSYNEQFF.

The V and J genes are TRBV15 and TRBJ2-3, with unresolved D. V gave up 0 bases and J gave up 3 bases, with 7 bases separating them. The CDR3 consists of 14 residues. Germline values: CDR1 LNHNV, CDR2 YYDKDF (reference sequence). The CDR3: CATSRDQVTDTQYF. In DNA form, the CDR3 reads TGTGCCACCAGCAGAGATCAAGTTACAGATACGCAGTATTTT. The full variable domain, with the rest looked up from reference TRBV15 and TRBJ2-3, is DAMVIQNPRYQVTQFGKPVTLSCSQTLNHNVMYWYQQKSSQAPKLLFHYYDKDFNNEADTPDNFQSRRPNTSFCFLDIRSPGLGDTAMYLCATSRDQVTDTQYFGPGTRLTVL.

This clone has a count of ten or more. The CDR3 reads CASSFETGWSQYF. CDR3 coding DNA: TGTGCCAGCAGTTTTGAAACAGGGTGGTCGCAGTATTTT. The chain combines TRBV28 with TRBJ2-3; D perhaps matches TRBD1 (6 bases). Germline V gene data show CDR1 as MDHEN and CDR2 as SYDVKM. V was trimmed by 3 bases and J by 10 bases, leaving 14 bases between them. The CDR3 loop spans 13 amino acids.

This clone was observed a few times. This chain connects TRBV6-2 or TRBV6-3 to TRBJ1-5; D possibly corresponds to TRBD1 (6 bases). The CDR3 runs 16 residues. Trimming took 5 bases from V and 6 from J, leaving 20 bases between them. Germline V lookup: CDR1 MNHEY, CDR2 SVGEGT. CDR3 loop: CASSRSTGYWRQPQHF. The DNA for the CDR3 is TGTGCCAGCAGTAGAAGTACAGGGTATTGGCGTCAGCCCCAGCATTTT.

This chain links TRBV20-1 with TRBJ2-4; TRBD2 agrees at 13 bases. The length of the CDR3 is 17 residues. CDR1 is DFQATT, CDR2 SNEGSKA, per germline (reference sequence). The DNA of the CDR3 is TGCCACGTCGGGAGGACTAGCGGGAGTCGAGCCAAAAACATTCAGTACTTC. It specifies CHVGRTSGSRAKNIQYF.

The chain couples TRBV5-8 to TRBJ1-6; D is perhaps TRBD1 (6 bases). Trimming shortened V by 4 bases and J by 7 bases, and 12 bases separated the two germline ends. Looked up from germline, CDR1 is SGHTS and CDR2 is YDEGEE. This CDR3 comprises 14 residues. The CDR3, as DNA: TGTGCCAGCAGCCCTAGACAGGCGAATTCACCCCTCCACTTT. It specifies CASSPRQANSPLHF.

DNA of the CDR3: TGTGCCAGCAGCCGACAACAGGGTCCCTACGCTTTCTTT. Its protein product is CASSRQQGPYAFF. The chain links TRBV7-8 to TRBJ1-1, with D possibly being TRBD1 (6 bases). Per germline, CDR1 SGHVS and CDR2 FQNEAQ. The CDR3 has 13 residues. Trimming removed 5 bases at V and 11 bases at J, with 18 bases between. Based on the CDR3 plus reference TRBV7-8 and TRBJ1-1, the full variable domain is GAGVSQSPRYKVAKRGQDVALRCDPISGHVSLFWYQQALGQGPEFLTYFQNEAQLDKSGLPSDRFFAERPEGSVSTLKIQRTQQEDSAVYLCASSRQQGPYAFFGQGTRLTVV.

This clone was observed many times. This sequence joins TRBV6-2 or TRBV6-3 and TRBJ1-2, with D unclear. V dropped 2 bases and J dropped 2 bases, with 6 bases sitting between them. Germline V CDR1 and CDR2: MNHEY, SVGEGT. The CDR3 is 13 residues long. The DNA of the CDR3 is TGTGCCAGCAGTTACGGGTGGAACTATGGCTACACCTTC. It codes for CASSYGWNYGYTF.

The CDR3 loop reads CSATTCGRVTGELFF. CDR3 DNA sequence: TGCAGTGCCACTACTTGCGGGAGGGTCACCGGGGAGCTGTTTTTT. V and J are TRBV20-1 and TRBJ2-2, with 9 bases aligning to TRBD2. The CDR3 has 15 amino acids. Germline V gives CDR1 DFQATT, CDR2 SNEGSKA (reference sequence). Trimming cost V 6 bases and J 4 bases; bases outside gene matches: 9.

This clone was seen only a few times. The rearrangement uses TRBV30 and TRBJ1-1; TRBD1 might be the D (6 bases). The length of the CDR3 is 14 residues. V lost 5 bases and J lost 2, with 15 bases in between. Germline CDR1 reads GTSNPN; CDR2 reads SVGIG (reference sequence). CDR3 residues: CAWDTGQLNTEAFF. CDR3 bases: TGTGCCTGGGACACTGGACAGCTTAACACTGAAGCTTTCTTT.

This clone was recorded once. This rearrangement joins TRBV20-1 to TRBJ2-7; perhaps TRBD1 as D (6 bases). CDR1 DFQATT and CDR2 SNEGSKA come from the germline V gene (reference sequence). The CDR3 is 13 residues long. Deletions cut 6 bases from V and 3 bases from J, with 15 bases between. The CDR3 region is CSALSMDSYEQYF. For the CDR3, the DNA is TGCAGTGCCTTAAGCATGGACAGCTACGAGCAGTACTTC.

The rearrangement joins TRBV11-2 to TRBJ2-5; 8 nucleotides match TRBD2. This CDR3 contains 15 residues. V was clipped by 1 base and J by 5 bases; unmatched bases: 6. From germline, CDR1 is SGHAT and CDR2 FQNNGV. CDR3 DNA sequence: TGTGCCAGCAGCTTAGGCGGCGGGGGGTCGGAGACCCAGTACTTC. It codes for CASSLGGGGSETQYF.

This chain joins TRBV5-6 and TRBJ2-1; TRBD1 matches at 9 bases. With V trimmed by 2 bases and J by 4 bases, 4 bases remained unmatched. Germline values: CDR1 SGHDT, CDR2 YYEEEE. The CDR3 has 15 residues. CDR3 sequence: CASSFGDRAYNEQFF. The CDR3 DNA reads as TGTGCCAGCAGCTTTGGGGACAGGGCTTACAATGAGCAGTTCTTC.

Many counts were recorded for this clone. A much more abundant neighbour one base away suggests this may be a read error. This sequence joins TRBV29-1 and TRBJ1-5, with a tentative D call TRBD1 (5 bases). V was shortened by 3 bases and J by 5 bases, with 11 bases between the two germline ends. CDR3 size: 13 residues. Germline values: CDR1 SQVTM, CDR2 ANQGSEA. The CDR3 is CSVEVNRYQPQHF. In DNA form, the CDR3 reads TGCAGCGTTGAGGTTAACAGGTATCAGCCCCAGCATTTT. The variable domain in full, with the rest retrieved from reference TRBV29-1 and TRBJ1-5, is SAVISQKPSRDICQRGTSLTIQCQVDSQVTMMFWYRQQPGQSLTLIATANQGSEATYESGFVIDKFPISRPNLTFSTLTVSNMSPEDSSIYLCSVEVNRYQPQHFGDGTRLSIL.

At least ten counts were recorded for this clone. V usage is TRBV19 and J usage is TRBJ1-2, with D uncertain. Looked up from germline, CDR1 is LNHDA and CDR2 is SQIVND (reference sequence). V was trimmed by 5 bases and J by 1 base, leaving 14 bases between them. The CDR3 contains 15 residues. CDR3 sequence reads: CASSPLEVHNYGYTF. As DNA, the CDR3 is TGTGCCAGTAGTCCCTTGGAGGTGCATAACTATGGCTACACCTTC.

The rearrangement links TRBV9 to TRBJ2-1, with 10 bases aligning to TRBD2. V lost 0 bases and J lost 5; bases outside the gene matches: 14. The germline V gene has CDR1 SGDLS and CDR2 YYNGEE. The CDR3 length is 19 residues. This chain's CDR3 is CASSVVGGIGGLADNEQFF. CDR3 nucleotide sequence: TGTGCCAGCAGCGTAGTTGGTGGGATCGGCGGACTAGCGGACAATGAGCAGTTCTTC.

This clone was observed many times. The chain links TRBV20-1 to TRBJ1-1, with D unclear. CDR1 and CDR2 from the germline V gene are DFQATT and SNEGSKA (reference sequence). CDR3 length: 11 amino acids. V dropped 5 bases and J dropped 3 bases, with 7 bases sitting between them. CDR3 sequence reads: CSADRDTEAFF. CDR3 nucleotides: TGCAGTGCTGACCGGGACACTGAAGCTTTCTTT.

This clone appeared many times. The chain couples TRBV20-1 to TRBJ1-1; 11 nucleotides line up with TRBD1. Germline lookup yields CDR1 DFQATT and CDR2 SNEGSKA (reference sequence). CDR3 length equals 13 residues. J gave up 4 bases and V 5 bases, and 3 bases lay outside the gene matches. The CDR3 protein is CSAGQGAGTEAFF. The CDR3, as DNA: TGCAGTGCTGGACAGGGGGCCGGCACTGAAGCTTTCTTT.

There are many counts of this clone. The chain joins TRBV11-2 to TRBJ1-6, with D uncertain. The CDR3 loop spans 13 amino acids. CDR1 SGHAT and CDR2 FQNNGV come from the germline V gene. V was pared by 1 base and J by 13 bases, with 11 bases between. DNA for the CDR3: TGTGCCAGCAGCTTAGGAGGGAAGCTTCCCCTCCACTTT. Amino acids: CASSLGGKLPLHF.

This rearrangement joins TRBV6-1 to TRBJ2-7, with a possible D match to TRBD2 (6 bases). Trimming removed 6 bases at V and 6 bases at J, with 12 bases between. The length of the CDR3 is 12 residues. In germline, CDR1 is MNHNS, CDR2 SASEGT. CDR3 in amino acids: CASRRLVGEQYF. CDR3 nucleotide sequence: TGTGCCAGCAGGAGACTAGTGGGCGAGCAGTACTTC.

The chain employs TRBV5-8 and TRBJ2-2; TRBD2 might be the D (5 bases). This CDR3 contains 16 residues. Trimming cost V 0 bases and J 3 bases, with 12 bases left between them. Germline V gene lookup returns CDR1 SGHTS and CDR2 YDEGEE. The CDR3 sequence: CASSLVRTVDTGELFF. For the CDR3, the DNA is TGTGCCAGCAGCTTGGTCAGGACTGTGGACACCGGGGAGCTGTTTTTT.

The V and J genes are TRBV5-1 and TRBJ2-7; 8 bases align to TRBD2. The CDR3 is 13 residues long. Germline V gives CDR1 SGHRS, CDR2 YFSETQ. J lost 0 bases, V lost 7 bases, and 3 bases had no gene match. The DNA of the CDR3 is TGCGCCAGCCGGGGGGGCAGCTCCTACGAGCAGTACTTC. Amino acids: CASRGGSSYEQYF.

The chain links TRBV6-8 to TRBJ2-7; D assignment may be TRBD1 or TRBD2 (7 bases each). V gave up 4 bases and J gave up 6 bases, with 13 bases separating them. CDR3 size: 13 residues. In germline, CDR1 is MNHGY, CDR2 SAAAGT. The CDR3 DNA follows: TGTGCCAGCAGTTTACCAGGGGGGGCCGAGCAGTACTTC. It is translated as CASSLPGGAEQYF.